These T cell receptor beta chains were read from a single sample in a study of blood T cells in healthy people across ages. TCRdb reprocessed the 5' RACE reads via MiXCR and lists one record per CDR3 protein. Among some 940,000 distinct CDR3 sequences listed, around 29% were seen once. In addition, the sample was reused for a study of T cells of mothers and their children.

The sequencing sample was made of blood. These receptors were collected from a woman aged 40 to 49 in good health. CDR3s include the opening cysteine and the closing phenylalanine or tryptophan. Clone size, where shown, is once, few, many, or a class for clones that have expanded.

j_call clone_size v_call cdr3_aa
TRBJ1-2 - TRBV28 CASRDPQGAGYGYTF
TRBJ2-3 many TRBV29-1 CSVAPGQSTDTQYF
TRBJ1-1 few TRBV30 CAWSFIPNTEAFF
TRBJ2-7 many TRBV7-8 CASLSWSSYEQYF
TRBJ1-1 few TRBV4-3 CASSQETANTEAFF
TRBJ2-7 - TRBV5-1 CASSTLGSSYEQYF
TRBJ1-5 - TRBV7-2 CAGSLGGQSNQPQHF
- few TRBV2 CASMVQGRSYNEQYF
- - TRBV12-3/TRBV12-4 CASGSFHEQYF
TRBJ1-5 many TRBV20-1 CSARDRHWDQPQHF
TRBJ2-3 few TRBV24-1 CATSDLGTSGGADTQYF
TRBJ1-2 many TRBV7-9 CASSLDAGNYGYTF
TRBJ2-7 few TRBV20-1 CSASKRGPSYEQYF
TRBJ1-5 - TRBV12-3/TRBV12-4 CASSPLRGSGTANQPQHF
TRBJ2-7 - TRBV12-3/TRBV12-4 CASSGAAAYEQYF
TRBJ1-1 few TRBV7-3 CASRGGSDTEAFF
TRBJ1-5 few TRBV12-3/TRBV12-4 CASSLDRSDQPQHF